This TCR beta chain derives from a study of glioma-infiltrating T cells (dated by TCRdb to the mid-2010s). Context from the whole study: TCR alpha- and beta-chain repertoires were sequenced from glioma tissue, non-neoplastic brain tissue and matched peripheral blood mononuclear cells. To measure how far tissue and blood T-cell populations diverged, each tissue-infiltrating repertoire was compared against the peripheral blood repertoire of the same patient. Three low-grade glioma patients, roughly 8 primary glioblastoma patients and three non-glioma patients contributing non-neoplastic brain tissue were included in the paired cohort. Study-level results and caveats: In non-neoplastic patients, VJ-independent divergence between tissue and blood fell below expectation, whereas in all gliomas, and especially in low-grade gliomas, the divergence rose above expectation. Group comparisons rested on small numbers: three non-neoplastic, three low-grade glioma and roughly 8 glioblastoma patients. Tissue and blood shared very few CDR3 sequences, a result attributed to high CDR3 diversity and limited sampling.

TCR alpha and beta CDR3 regions were amplified with the iRepertoire nested amplicon-rescue multiplex PCR (arm-PCR) platform from RNA. The input for one-step reverse transcription and amplification was about 95-450 ng of either tissue mRNA or PBMC total RNA. Following bead purification, Illumina adapters were added by a secondary multiplex PCR, and libraries between 200 and 400 bp were gel-purified. Demultiplexing relied on internal 6-nucleotide barcodes carried by the libraries. Libraries were sequenced on an Illumina MiSeq with 2x220 or 2x250 nucleotide paired-end reads. Per the source publication's procedure: Paired reads were merged with FLASH 1.2.11 and aligned to the GRCh37 human genome with BWA-MEM before extracting TRA and TRB reads. V and J assignment used an IMGT-derived reference of cassette sequences and CDR3 motifs that included pseudogenes. Reads were translated in three frames, and productive CDR3s were defined as those with a C...FGXG motif and no stop codons. A clonotype was defined as a unique combination of a V-J cassette pair and a CDR3 amino acid sequence. Reads were filtered by Hamming distance, thresholded by each sample's sequence error rate in mapped regions. In-frame beta chains were kept once TCRdb had trimmed the public reads at Q25 with fastp and called clones with MiXCR. Identical CDR3 proteins give one entry, which carries the most common genes and DNA. The V and J calls were not made by the authors but by TCRdb's processing. In this sample the table shows around 190,000 distinct CDR3 sequences, over 25% of which occur a single time. 20% to 25% of the sample lies in the top ten.

About this clonotype itself: This receptor's antigen is unknown. Base qualities were left out, and no much larger clone turns up one base away.

V is clipped by 11 bases and J by 4 bases, and the sequence between their germline boundaries is 12 bases long. Via the germline V gene, CDR1 is KGHSH and CDR2 LQKENI. Counted from cysteine to phenylalanine, this CDR3 has 12 amino acids. The entry retains the CDR3 DNA only, 36 bases that are in frame from base 1. The receptor was isolated from a human donor with low-grade glioma or glioblastoma, undergoing nonglioma brain surgery, or in good health (not recorded which). The rearrangement combines TRBV18 with TRBJ1-5, with the D gene uncertain. Source material: glioma tissue, nonneoplastic brain tissue, or PBMCs (not recorded which). The DNA reads TGTGCCGGCCGGACCGAGAATCAGCCCCAGCATTTT. It specifies CAGRTENQPQHF.